Sequencing of this TCR beta chain was carried out in a study of human T cells and chemical hapten exposure. Study-wide background: Per-sample TCR yield variation was attributed mainly to small pooled library volume differences. Study results and limitations: No shift was seen in TCRs above 1 in 1000 frequency with DPC sensitization.

The library attached unique molecular identifiers to individual cDNA molecules. How the authors handled the data: Counts of TCRs in each sample centred on a median of about 99,000 and extended from around 24,000 to 710,000. TCRdb re-called the reads with MiXCR, one entry per CDR3 protein. The V and J calls follow TCRdb's processing rather than the paper's. The profile shows 95,000 to 150,000 distinct CDR3 sequences, more than 8.5% of them singletons. There are 13 residues in the CDR3. Germline CDR1 reads SGHRS; CDR2 reads YFSETQ. V was trimmed by 3 bases and J by 4 bases, leaving 10 bases between them. The authors extracted total RNA from unfractionated whole blood. This clonotype was observed many times. Its matching antigen is unknown.

The receptor was derived from a human donor in good health. Some clones in this sample may be carry-over from other donors' samples. The rearrangement joins TRBV5-1 to TRBJ1-1; tentative D call: TRBD1 (5 bases). Material for sequencing was whole blood. Written as DNA, the CDR3 is TGCGCCAGCAGCTCACCAGGGTTCACTGAAGCTTTCTTT. Translated, it gives CASSSPGFTEAFF. Drawing the rest from reference TRBV5-1 and TRBJ1-1, the complete variable domain is KAGVTQTPRYLIKTRGQQVTLSCSPISGHRSVSWYQQTPGQGLQFLFEYFSETQRNKGNFPGRFSGRQFSNSRSEMNVSTLELGDSALYLCASSSPGFTEAFFGQGTRLTVV.